These T cell receptor beta chains were read from a single sample in a study of cytomegalovirus exposure and HLA in healthy donors. This table comes from immunoSEQ multiplex PCR, and its TCRdb copy is limited to in-frame clones, with some not included. This table holds around 160,000 clones, 55% to 70% found once. The sample comprised PBMCs. These receptors originate from a woman between 40 and 55 years old in good health and CMV-seropositive. Both conserved end residues are part of each CDR3. The D gene is left open where the match is weak. Part of the rows lack a size; the others show once, few, many or a class for expanded clones.

cdr3_aa	cdr3_nt	d_call	v_call	j_call	clone_size
CASSQARTSGKFNEQFF	TGTGCCAGCAGCCAAGCCAGAACTAGCGGGAAATTTAATGAGCAGTTCTTC	TRBD2	TRBV4-2	TRBJ2-1	-
CASTPGLAGRDTQYF	TGTGCCAGCACCCCGGGACTAGCGGGACGAGATACGCAGTATTTT	TRBD2	TRBV5-6	TRBJ2-3	-
CASSMTGVPNSPLHF	TGTGCCAGTAGTATGACGGGGGTTCCCAATTCACCCCTCCACTTT	-	TRBV19	TRBJ1-6	once
CASSSYRANTDTQYF	TGTGCCAGCAGTTCATACAGAGCAAACACAGATACGCAGTATTTT	-	TRBV7-9	TRBJ2-3	-
CASRPGTNTGELFF	TGCGCCAGCAGGCCGGGGACTAACACCGGGGAGCTGTTTTTT	-	TRBV5-1	TRBJ2-2	-
CATSRALAGHKYEQYF	TGTGCCACCAGCAGAGCACTAGCGGGTCACAAGTACGAGCAGTACTTC	TRBD2	TRBV15	TRBJ2-7	-
CASSFSTGIGSSGANVLTF	TGTGCCAGCAGTTTTTCCACAGGGATCGGATCGTCTGGGGCCAACGTCCTGACTTTC	-	TRBV27	TRBJ2-6	-
CASSESPSSYNEQFF	TGTGCCAGCAGTGAGTCCCCGAGCTCCTACAATGAGCAGTTCTTC	-	TRBV2	TRBJ2-1	-
CASRGTYEQYF	TGTGCCAGCCGGGGAACCTACGAGCAGTACTTC	-	TRBV6-5	TRBJ2-7	-
CASSPKGGIGEKLFF	TGTGCCAGCAGCCCTAAGGGGGGGATCGGTGAAAAACTGTTTTTT	-	TRBV7-9	TRBJ1-4	many
CASSPETSGYNEQFF	TGTGCCAGCTCACCAGAGACTAGCGGTTACAATGAGCAGTTCTTC	TRBD2	TRBV18	TRBJ2-1	-
CASRSQVITDTQYF	TGCGCCAGCAGATCACAGGTTATCACAGATACGCAGTATTTT	-	TRBV5-1	TRBJ2-3	-
CASSLGTRDTGELFF	TGTGCCAGCAGCTTAGGGACTAGGGACACCGGGGAGCTGTTTTTT	TRBD2	TRBV7-9	TRBJ2-2	once
CSVKADVDGNEQFF	TGCAGCGTGAAGGCCGATGTAGACGGGAATGAGCAGTTCTTC	-	TRBV29-1	TRBJ2-1	few
CASIRAGGPHEQFF	TGTGCCAGCATTAGAGCGGGGGGGCCGCATGAGCAGTTCTTC	TRBD2	TRBV6-1	TRBJ2-1	-
CAISESAGALNNEQFF	TGTGCCATCAGTGAGTCGGCGGGGGCCCTCAACAATGAGCAGTTCTTC	-	TRBV10-3	TRBJ2-1	-
CASSMTGAGITDTQYF	TGTGCCAGCAGCATGACAGGGGCGGGGATTACAGATACGCAGTATTTT	TRBD1	TRBV7-2	TRBJ2-3	-
CASSFQYAKNIQYF	TGTGCCAGCAGTTTCCAGTACGCCAAAAACATTCAGTACTTC	-	TRBV28	TRBJ2-4	-
CASSSPGQEPRQYF	TGTGCCAGCAGTTCACCGGGACAGGAGCCGCGGCAGTACTTC	TRBD1	TRBV28	TRBJ2-7	-
CASSLQGTEEKLFF	TGTGCCAGCAGCTTACAGGGGACGGAGGAAAAACTGTTTTTT	TRBD1	TRBV6-6	TRBJ1-4	-
CASSESADTQYF	TGTGCCAGCAGTGAATCGGCAGATACGCAGTATTTT	-	TRBV6-1	TRBJ2-3	-
CASSTGTSSYNEQFF	TGTGCCAGCAGCACCGGGACTAGCTCTTACAATGAGCAGTTCTTC	TRBD2	TRBV7-2	TRBJ2-1	-
CASSPPGLGKLFF	TGTGCCAGCTCACCACCGGGTCTCGGGAAACTGTTTTTT	-	TRBV18	TRBJ1-4	-
CASSFGGAQTNYGYTF	TGTGCCAGCAGCTTTGGCGGGGCTCAGACTAACTATGGCTACACCTTC	-	TRBV7-2	TRBJ1-2	-
CASSLGEYTGELFF	TGTGCCAGCAGCTTGGGGGAGTATACGGGTGAACTGTTTTTT	-	TRBV5-6	TRBJ1-4	-
CASSLSQGVNTEAFF	TGTGCCAGCAGCTTATCTCAGGGCGTGAACACTGAAGCTTTCTTT	-	TRBV7-3	TRBJ1-1	-
CASSSQGQGVETQYF	TGTGCCAGCAGCTCCCAGGGACAGGGGGTTGAGACCCAGTACTTC	TRBD1	TRBV5-4	TRBJ2-5	-
CASSQDRGFGKQYF	TGCGCCAGCAGCCAAGATAGGGGGTTTGGGAAGCAGTACTTC	-	TRBV4-1	TRBJ2-5	-
CASTLSWQGVYGYTF	TGTGCCAGCACCTTATCTTGGCAGGGGGTCTATGGCTACACCTTC	TRBD1	TRBV5-5	TRBJ1-2	-
CASRGPIGTGDDEQYF	TGTGCCAGCAGGGGACCAATCGGGACAGGGGACGACGAGCAGTACTTC	TRBD1	TRBV7-9	TRBJ2-7	few
CASSSQGAGMNTEAFF	TGTGCCAGCAGCTCCCAGGGGGCGGGGATGAACACTGAAGCTTTCTTT	TRBD1	TRBV7-3	TRBJ1-1	-
CASSIAGTSYNEQFF	TGTGCCAGTAGTATAGCCGGGACTAGTTACAATGAGCAGTTCTTC	TRBD2	TRBV19	TRBJ2-1	few
CASSLGPGRVTEAFF	TGCGCCAGCAGCTTGGGTCCGGGCAGGGTCACTGAAGCTTTCTTT	-	TRBV5-1	TRBJ1-1	few
CASRTHDRSGANVLTF	TGTGCCAGCAGAACCCATGACAGGTCTGGGGCCAACGTCCTGACTTTC	-	TRBV6-6	TRBJ2-6	-
CASSPGTTYEQYF	TGTGCCAGCAGCCCCGGGACAACCTACGAGCAGTACTTC	-	TRBV6-6	TRBJ2-7	once
CASSKGLAGGYNEQFF	TGTGCCAGCAGCAAGGGACTAGCGGGGGGCTACAATGAGCAGTTCTTC	TRBD2	TRBV7-2	TRBJ2-1	once
CASSPQRGLLDSPLHF	TGTGCCAGCAGCCCCCAGCGGGGCCTTTTGGATTCACCCCTCCACTTT	-	TRBV7-9	TRBJ1-6	-
CASRGKGLGQPQNF	TGTGCCAGCAGGGGGAAGGGGCTGGGTCAGCCCCAGAATTTT	-	TRBV27	TRBJ1-5	-
CASSQGPDRGGNEKLFF	TGCGCCAGCAGCCAAGGCCCAGACAGGGGAGGTAATGAAAAACTGTTTTTT	TRBD1	TRBV4-1	TRBJ1-4	few
CASSGRLGKYEQYF	TGTGCCAGCAGTGGTAGACTAGGTAAATACGAGCAGTACTTC	-	TRBV6-1	TRBJ2-7	few
CASSRDGSDYEQYF	TGTGCCAGCAGTAGGGACGGGAGCGACTACGAGCAGTACTTC	-	TRBV19	TRBJ2-7	-
CASAGSLIYEQYF	TGTGCCAGCGCGGGCAGTCTGATCTACGAGCAGTACTTC	-	TRBV6-5	TRBJ2-7	few
CASSPSGLAGGPWETQYF	TGTGCCAGCAGCCCGAGCGGACTAGCGGGAGGCCCATGGGAGACCCAGTACTTC	TRBD2	TRBV7-2	TRBJ2-5	-
CASSGWVGGYRTDTQYF	TGTGCCAGTAGCGGGTGGGTCGGGGGATACCGCACAGATACGCAGTATTTT	-	TRBV19	TRBJ2-3	-
CASSSQGFGSGNTIYF	TGTGCCAGCAGCAGTCAGGGGTTCGGGTCTGGAAACACCATATATTTT	-	TRBV28	TRBJ1-3	-
CASSEAGAPNEKLFF	TGTGCCAGCAGCGAAGCAGGGGCCCCTAATGAAAAACTGTTTTTT	-	TRBV9	TRBJ1-4	-
CASSSLGLQETQYF	TGTGCCAGTAGTAGCCTGGGACTTCAAGAGACCCAGTACTTC	-	TRBV19	TRBJ2-5	few
CASSQDAGGNYYGYPF	TGTGCCAGCAGCCAAGATGCAGGGGGCAATTACTATGGCTACCCCTTC	TRBD1	TRBV4-2	TRBJ1-2	-
CSVAEPQETQYF	TGCAGCGTTGCGGAGCCCCAAGAGACCCAGTACTTC	-	TRBV29-1	TRBJ2-5	-
CASSQEVGGTHNEQFF	TGCGCCAGCAGCCAAGAAGTGGGGGGGACACACAATGAGCAGTTCTTC	-	TRBV4-1	TRBJ2-1	few
CASSYSGHETYEQYF	TGTGCCAGCAGTTACTCGGGACACGAAACCTACGAGCAGTACTTC	-	TRBV6-5	TRBJ2-7	-
CASRPGQNQPQHF	TGTGCCAGCAGACCCGGACAGAATCAGCCCCAGCATTTT	-	TRBV6-6	TRBJ1-5	-
CASSFQGPTEAFF	TGTGCCAGCAGTTTCCAGGGGCCCACTGAAGCTTTCTTT	-	TRBV27	TRBJ1-1	few